The sequence of this T cell receptor (beta chain) was determined in a study of blood T cell repertoires in COVID-19. The CDR3 totals 13 residues. The trim removed 10 bases at V and 8 bases at J, leaving 10 bases unmatched. Per the germline V gene, CDR1 is WSHSY and CDR2 is SAAADI. Libraries were prepared by immunoSEQ multiplex PCR; TCRdb keeps only in-frame clonotypes and omits some of them. The sample records 150,000 to 200,000 clones, around four fifths being singletons. The chain joins TRBV10-2 to TRBJ1-1; TRBD1 matches 10 bases. The TCR sequence derives from a woman aged 80 or over with acute or convalescent COVID-19. The sample was peripheral blood. Here the CDR3 DNA reads TGCGCCACCATGGGACAGGGGAAGGGAGAAGCTTTCTTT. The encoded protein is CATMGQGKGEAFF.